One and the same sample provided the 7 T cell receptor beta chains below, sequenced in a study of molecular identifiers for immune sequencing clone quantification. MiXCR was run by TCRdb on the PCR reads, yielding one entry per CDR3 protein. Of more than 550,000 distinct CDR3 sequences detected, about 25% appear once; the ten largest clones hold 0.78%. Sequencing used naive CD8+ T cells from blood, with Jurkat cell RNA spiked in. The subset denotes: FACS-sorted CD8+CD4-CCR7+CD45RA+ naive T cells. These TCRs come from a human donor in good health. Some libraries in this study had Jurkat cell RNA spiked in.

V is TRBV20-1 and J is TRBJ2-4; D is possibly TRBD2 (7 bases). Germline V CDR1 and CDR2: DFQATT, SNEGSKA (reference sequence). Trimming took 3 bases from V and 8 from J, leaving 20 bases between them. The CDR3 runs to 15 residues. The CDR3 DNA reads TGCAGTGCTAGTCCTTGGAGGGGGGGGATGGACATTCAGTACTTC. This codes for CSASPWRGGMDIQYF.

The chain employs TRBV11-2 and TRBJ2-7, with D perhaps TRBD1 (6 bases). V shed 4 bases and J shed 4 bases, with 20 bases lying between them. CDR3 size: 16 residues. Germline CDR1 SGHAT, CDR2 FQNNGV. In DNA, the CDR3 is TGTGCCAGCAGCTCCTCTACAGGGCTGAAGTTGTACGAGCAGTACTTC. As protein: CASSSSTGLKLYEQYF.

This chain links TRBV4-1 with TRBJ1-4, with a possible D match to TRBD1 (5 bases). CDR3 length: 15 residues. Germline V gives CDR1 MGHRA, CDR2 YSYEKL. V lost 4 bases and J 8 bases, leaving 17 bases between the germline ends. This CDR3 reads CASSLNWGVGEKLFF. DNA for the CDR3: TGCGCCAGCAGCCTGAACTGGGGGGTAGGAGAAAAACTGTTTTTT.

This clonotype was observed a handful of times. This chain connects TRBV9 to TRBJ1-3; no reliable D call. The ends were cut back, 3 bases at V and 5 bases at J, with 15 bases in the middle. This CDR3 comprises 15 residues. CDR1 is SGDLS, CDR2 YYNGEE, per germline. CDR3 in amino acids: CASSEGGHGRNTIYF. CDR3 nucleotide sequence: TGTGCCAGCAGCGAGGGCGGGCACGGGAGAAACACCATATATTTT. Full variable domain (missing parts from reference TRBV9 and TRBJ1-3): DSGVTQTPKHLITATGQRVTLRCSPRSGDLSVYWYQQSLDQGLQFLIQYYNGEERAKGNILERFSAQQFPDLHSELNLSSLELGDSALYFCASSEGGHGRNTIYFGEGSWLTVV.

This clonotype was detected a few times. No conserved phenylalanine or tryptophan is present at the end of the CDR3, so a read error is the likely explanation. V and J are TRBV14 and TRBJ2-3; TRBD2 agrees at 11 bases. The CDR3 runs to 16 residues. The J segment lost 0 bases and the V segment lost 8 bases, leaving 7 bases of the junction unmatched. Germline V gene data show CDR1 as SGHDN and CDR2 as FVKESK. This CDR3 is CASSGTSGSSTDTQYS. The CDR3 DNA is TGTGCCAGCTCCGGGACTAGCGGATCTAGCACAGATACGCAGTATTCT.

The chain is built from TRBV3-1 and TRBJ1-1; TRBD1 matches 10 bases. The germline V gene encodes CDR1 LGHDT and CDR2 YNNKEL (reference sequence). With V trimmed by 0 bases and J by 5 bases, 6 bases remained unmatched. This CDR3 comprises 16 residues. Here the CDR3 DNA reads TGTGCCAGCAGCCAAGAGGGGGGGGACAGGGGAACTGAAGCTTTCTTT. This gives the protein CASSQEGGDRGTEAFF.

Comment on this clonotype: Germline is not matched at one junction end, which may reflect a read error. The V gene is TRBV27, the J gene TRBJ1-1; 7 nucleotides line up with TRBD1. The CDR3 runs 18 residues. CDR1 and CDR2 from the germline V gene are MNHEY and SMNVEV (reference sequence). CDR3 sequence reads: CASSLYRGLPGMNTEALF. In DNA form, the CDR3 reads TGTGCCAGCAGTTTATACAGGGGTCTCCCGGGGATGAACACTGAAGCTCTCTTT.